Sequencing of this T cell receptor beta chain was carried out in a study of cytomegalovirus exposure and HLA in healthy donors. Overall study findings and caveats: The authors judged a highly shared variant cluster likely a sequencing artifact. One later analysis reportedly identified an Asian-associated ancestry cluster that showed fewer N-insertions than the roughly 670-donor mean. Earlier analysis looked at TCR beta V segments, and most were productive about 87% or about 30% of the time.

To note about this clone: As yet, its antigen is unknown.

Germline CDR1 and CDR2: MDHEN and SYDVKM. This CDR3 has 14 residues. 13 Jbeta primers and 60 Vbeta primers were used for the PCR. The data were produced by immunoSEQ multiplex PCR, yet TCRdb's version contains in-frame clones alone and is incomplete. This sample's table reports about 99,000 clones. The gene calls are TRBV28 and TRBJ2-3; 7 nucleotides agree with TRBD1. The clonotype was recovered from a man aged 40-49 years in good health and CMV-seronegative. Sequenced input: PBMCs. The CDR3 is CVASEGGLIDTQYF. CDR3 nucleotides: TGTGTCGCCTCGGAAGGGGGCCTTATCGATACGCAGTATTTT.